The rows below give T cell receptor beta chains drawn from one sample of a study of vaccination and CD4 T cells after COVID-19. The antigens these receptors bind are not known. Using its own MiXCR run on the PCR reads, TCRdb lists one record per CDR3 protein. The data hold about 11,000 distinct CDR3 sequences, with roughly 50% observed a single time. The sequencing sample was made of CD4+ T cells from blood, cultured in vitro. Source of these receptors: a human donor who had recovered from COVID-19. Both conserved end residues are part of each CDR3. Fields, in order: J gene, clone size, V gene, D gene, CDR3 DNA, CDR3 protein. The D gene is left open where the match is weak. The size field is filled for only some rows; it gives once, few, many or a size class.

>TRBJ2-1|NA|TRBV6-2/TRBV6-3|NA
TGTGCCAGCAGACGATCTACAATACGGGACCGCAAGTACAATGAGCAGTTCTTC
CASRRSTIRDRKYNEQFF
>TRBJ1-5|few|TRBV20-1|NA
TGCAGTGCTGCCGGTCCTATTAGCAATCAGCCCCAGCATTTT
CSAAGPISNQPQHF
>TRBJ1-2|NA|TRBV6-5|TRBD1
TGTGCCAGCAGTTACCATTTGGACAGGGGGGACGGCCACACCTTC
CASSYHLDRGDGHTF
>TRBJ2-1|NA|TRBV7-9|NA
TGTGCCACCGAGGTGGACTACCACGGGGACAATGAGCAGTTCTTC
CATEVDYHGDNEQFF
>TRBJ1-1|NA|TRBV19|TRBD1
TGTGCCAGTCGAAGGGCGGGACAGGGGGACACTGAAGCTTTCTTT
CASRRAGQGDTEAFF
>TRBJ2-2|NA|TRBV27|NA
TGTGCCAGCATGGGGAGGGGGTACACCGGGGAGCTGTTTTTT
CASMGRGYTGELFF
>TRBJ2-5|few|TRBV24-1|NA
TGTGCCACCAGTGGGCGGGGGACCCAGTACTTC
CATSGRGTQYF
>TRBJ1-2|NA|TRBV19|TRBD1
TGTGCCAGTAGTATTCGGACAGGGAGAAGGGACTATGGCTACACCTTC
CASSIRTGRRDYGYTF
>TRBJ1-1|NA|TRBV7-9|NA
TGTGCCAGCAGCTTAGTTATGAACACTGAAGCTTTCTTT
CASSLVMNTEAFF
>TRBJ2-7|NA|TRBV7-8|NA
TGTGCCAGCAGCTTACGCAGCGAATCCTACGAGCAGTACTTC
CASSLRSESYEQYF
>TRBJ2-2|NA|TRBV19|TRBD1
TGTGCCAGTAGGGGGACAGGGGTAGCCGGGGAGCTGTTTTTT
CASRGTGVAGELFF
>TRBJ2-7|NA|TRBV6-1|NA
TGTGCCAGCAGTCGACAGGTTGAGCTTTCCGAGCAGTACTTC
CASSRQVELSEQYF
>TRBJ2-7|few|TRBV10-3|NA
TGTGCCATCAGTGACGGGTCCTACGAGCAGTACTTC
CAISDGSYEQYF
>TRBJ2-1|once|TRBV10-3|NA
TGTGCCATCAGAACTAGTGGTGGGTATGAGCAGTTCTTC
CAIRTSGGYEQFF
>TRBJ2-7|NA|TRBV7-2|NA
TGTGCCAGCACCAAGGAACGGGGGAAATACGAGCAGTACTTC
CASTKERGKYEQYF
>TRBJ2-5|NA|TRBV27|NA
TGTGCCAGCAGTTCGATCGGGAGAGAGACCCAGTACTTC
CASSSIGRETQYF
>TRBJ2-3|NA|TRBV19|TRBD1
TGTGCCAGTAGTCCGGACAGGGGGCGGAGAGATACGCAGTATTTT
CASSPDRGRRDTQYF
>TRBJ2-2|few|TRBV7-2|TRBD2
TGTGCCAGCAGCTTAGGGCGGGAGGCCGGGGAGCTGTTTTTT
CASSLGREAGELFF
>TRBJ1-5|NA|TRBV24-1|NA
TGTGCCACCTCGGGGGACTATAGCAATCAGCCCCAGCATTTT
CATSGDYSNQPQHF
>TRBJ2-3|few|TRBV2|NA
TGTGCCAGCAGTGCTGGCTATACGCAGTATTTT
CASSAGYTQYF
>TRBJ1-3|once|TRBV2|NA
TGTGCCAGCAGCCCGGACATCTCTGGAAACACCATATATTTT
CASSPDISGNTIYF
>TRBJ2-2|NA|TRBV6-1|TRBD1
TGTGCCAGCAGCCGGGACAGGGCGTACACCGGGGAGCTGTTTTTT
CASSRDRAYTGELFF
>TRBJ2-1|NA|TRBV20-1|TRBD2
TGCAGTGCTTATAATAGACTAGCGGGAGTGGGGAATGAGCAGTTCTTC
CSAYNRLAGVGNEQFF
>TRBJ2-4|NA|TRBV6-5|NA
TGTGCCAGCAGTTATGGGTTCGTGGCCAAAAACATTCAGTACTTC
CASSYGFVAKNIQYF
>TRBJ2-4|once|TRBV11-1|NA
TGTGCCAGCAGCGCAGGGGTACAGGACATCGACATTCAGTACTTC
CASSAGVQDIDIQYF
>TRBJ2-7|NA|TRBV20-1|NA
TGCAGTGCTAGAGAGAGGTCCATTGGCCCCTACGAGCAGTACTTC
CSARERSIGPYEQYF
>TRBJ2-7|NA|TRBV20-1|NA
TGCAGTGCAACGACAGCTACGGCGCAGTACTTC
CSATTATAQYF
>TRBJ2-1|NA|TRBV20-1|NA
TGCAGTGCAGCGGAACATGTATTTCTGGGCAATGAGCAGTTCTTC
CSAAEHVFLGNEQFF
>TRBJ2-7|NA|TRBV15|NA
TGTGCCACCAGCAGAGATCGGGTCTACGAGCAGTACTTC
CATSRDRVYEQYF
>TRBJ2-2|few|TRBV20-1|TRBD2
TGCAGTGCCCCTCAGACTAGCGGGACCGATGACGGGGAGCTGTTTTTT
CSAPQTSGTDDGELFF
>TRBJ1-1|NA|TRBV20-1|NA
TGCAGTGCTAGAGACCCCGAGCGGAATGAAGCTTTCTTT
CSARDPERNEAFF
>TRBJ2-1|few|TRBV2|NA
TGTGCCAGCAGTGACTTGCTAGCGTGGAATGAGCAGTTCTTC
CASSDLLAWNEQFF
>TRBJ2-2|NA|TRBV2|NA
TGTGCCAGCAGTTCAAGAGCCCTATCCGACACCGGGGAGCTGTTTTTT
CASSSRALSDTGELFF
>TRBJ2-3|NA|TRBV20-1|TRBD1
TGCAGTGCAGAGAAAAGGTCCGGACAGGGGTCTCCGAGGGGTACGCAGTATTTT
CSAEKRSGQGSPRGTQYF
>TRBJ1-2|NA|TRBV28|NA
TGTGCCAGCAGTTTCTACAGGACTAACTATGGCTACACCTTC
CASSFYRTNYGYTF
>TRBJ2-5|NA|TRBV28|NA
TGTGCCAGCAGTTCCCAGGGTCCACCGGAGACCCAGTACTTC
CASSSQGPPETQYF
>TRBJ2-7|NA|TRBV6-5|NA
TGTGCCAGCAGTTACTCGCAGGGAGAGACCTACGAGCAGTACTTC
CASSYSQGETYEQYF
>TRBJ2-2|few|TRBV2|TRBD2
TGTGCCAGCAGCGCCTATACTAGCGGAAACACCGGGGAGCTGTTTTTT
CASSAYTSGNTGELFF
>TRBJ2-2|NA|TRBV7-9|NA
TGTGCCAGCAGCTTAAGAGGGGTCGGAAACACCGGGGAGCTGTTTTTT
CASSLRGVGNTGELFF
>TRBJ1-2|NA|TRBV25-1|NA
TGTGCCAGCAGTGATTGGGAGACGGGGAGGTTTTATGGCTACACCTTC
CASSDWETGRFYGYTF
>TRBJ1-2|few|TRBV7-2|NA
TGTGCCAGCAGCCAGAGGGACGGGTATAACTATGGCTACACCTTC
CASSQRDGYNYGYTF
>TRBJ1-1|NA|TRBV7-2|NA
TGTGCCAGCAGCCTACAGGTCGGGAACACTGAAGCTTTCTTT
CASSLQVGNTEAFF
>TRBJ2-1|NA|TRBV5-1|NA
TGCGCCAGCAGCCTGCAAGGGGGGGTCAATGAGCAGTTCTTC
CASSLQGGVNEQFF
>TRBJ1-2|NA|TRBV9|TRBD1
TGTGCCAGCAGCGTAGCACAGGGGAACTATGGCTACACCTTC
CASSVAQGNYGYTF
>TRBJ2-3|NA|TRBV7-9|TRBD2
TGTGCCAGCAGACCTAACCTAGCGGGAGGCGTGACAGATACGCAGTATTTT
CASRPNLAGGVTDTQYF
>TRBJ1-5|NA|TRBV2|NA
TGTGCCAGCAGTGGGTCGTGGGGGGAGGGCAATCAGCCCCAGCATTTT
CASSGSWGEGNQPQHF
>TRBJ2-3|few|TRBV28|NA
TGTGCCAGCAGTTTATTGAGGGGTACGCAGTATTTT
CASSLLRGTQYF
>TRBJ1-2|NA|TRBV7-2|NA
TGTGCCAGCAGCTTCCCGGGTACAGTAGGCTACACCTTC
CASSFPGTVGYTF
>TRBJ1-1|NA|TRBV28|NA
TGTGCCAGCGGTCAATGGGATATGGTATTGGGAGCTTTCTTT
CASGQWDMVLGAFF
>TRBJ2-7|NA|TRBV6-2/TRBV6-3|NA
TGTGCCACCCTATCCTGGGGAACTCACTACGAGCAGTACTTC
CATLSWGTHYEQYF
>TRBJ1-6|NA|TRBV12-2|NA
TGTGCAAGTCGCTTATGGGGGGAGTGCGAACAGGTCGGGGATTCACCCCTCCACTTT
CASRLWGECEQVGDSPLHF
>TRBJ2-5|NA|TRBV2|TRBD1
TGTGCCAGCAGTGAAGAGACAGGGGGCAAGTACTTC
CASSEETGGKYF